These 8 T cell receptor beta chains came from one sample sequenced in a study of blood T cell repertoires in COVID-19. Produced via immunoSEQ multiplex PCR; TCRdb's table is partial and in-frame only. The sample includes about 43,000 clones, approximately 88% of them seen just once. The sequenced sample was peripheral blood. These receptors originate from a man aged 55 to 69 with active COVID-19.

This clone has only a few counts. The chain links TRBV20-1 to TRBJ1-2; tentative D call: TRBD1 (6 bases). The germline V gene has CDR1 DFQATT and CDR2 SNEGSKA (reference sequence). Trimming took 3 bases from V and 4 from J, leaving 18 bases between them. The CDR3 spans 15 residues. The CDR3 region has the DNA TGCAGTGCTAGTAAAACCCAGGGGTTTGGCTATGGCTACACCTTC. Amino acid sequence: CSASKTQGFGYGYTF.

This rearrangement joins TRBV24-1 to TRBJ2-1; 8 bases match TRBD2. V lost 4 bases to trimming and J lost 1 base; unmatched junction nucleotides: 5. The CDR3 totals 16 residues. Germline CDR1 and CDR2: KGHDR and SFDVKD. CDR3 sequence: CATSDTRGGSYNEQFF. The DNA of the CDR3 is TGTGCCACCAGTGACACTCGGGGGGGGTCCTACAATGAGCAGTTCTTC.

The chain employs TRBV6-1 and TRBJ2-7; 10 bases align to TRBD1. The CDR3 length is 18 residues. Unmatched junction bases numbered 14, after V lost 2 bases and J lost 4 bases. Germline CDR1 reads MNHNS; CDR2 reads SASEGT. CDR3: CASSENLWLWDRGYEQYF. The DNA of the CDR3 is TGTGCCAGCAGTGAAAACTTGTGGCTCTGGGACAGGGGATACGAGCAGTACTTC.

The sample holds a few counts of this clone. This sequence joins TRBV6-6 and TRBJ1-1, with D uncertain. The CDR3 consists of 12 residues. Trimming took 7 bases from V and 1 from J, leaving 7 bases between them. Germline V gene sequence: CDR1 MNHNY, CDR2 SVGAGI (reference sequence). CDR3 sequence reads: CASKEPNTEAFF. The DNA of the CDR3 is TGTGCCAGCAAAGAGCCGAACACTGAAGCTTTCTTT.

This clone was counted only a few times. This rearrangement joins TRBV30 to TRBJ2-7, with a tentative D call TRBD2 (6 bases). With 7 bases removed from V and 2 bases from J, the gap between germline ends came to 15 bases. The CDR3 is 13 amino acids. Germline V gene data show CDR1 as GTSNPN and CDR2 as SVGIG (reference sequence). CDR3 loop: CALQPGLAYEQYF. CDR3 in DNA: TGTGCCTTGCAACCGGGACTTGCCTACGAGCAGTACTTC.

The chain has TRBV6-2 or TRBV6-3 and TRBJ2-1; TRBD1 might be the D (6 bases). Trimming cost V 0 bases and J 10 bases, with 10 bases left between them. CDR1 is MNHEY and CDR2 is SVGEGT in the germline V gene. This CDR3 is built from 13 residues. The CDR3 spells CASSYSIRGEQFF. CDR3 DNA: TGTGCCAGCAGTTACTCTATAAGGGGGGAGCAGTTCTTC.

This chain joins TRBV20-1 and TRBJ2-1, with a weak D call TRBD2 (5 bases). From germline, CDR1 is DFQATT and CDR2 SNEGSKA (reference sequence). This CDR3 is built from 13 residues. Trimming removed 6 bases from V and 5 bases from J, with 14 bases in between. The CDR3 loop is CSASDRGNNEQFF. The CDR3 region has the DNA TGCAGTGCGAGTGATCGAGGGAACAATGAGCAGTTCTTC.

The V gene is TRBV21-1, the J gene TRBJ2-1; the table's D call, TRBD1, was not checked against the DNA. TRBV21-1 is classified as a pseudogene. The CDR3 extends over 18 amino acids. The CDR3 sequence: CASSKEPPPGQSYNEQFF. CDR3 bases: TGTGCCAGCAGCAAAGAGCCCCCACCGGGACAGTCTTACAATGAGCAGTTCTTC.